These 18 T cell receptor beta chains were all obtained from the same sample, sequenced in a study of blood T cell repertoires in COVID-19. TCRdb's copy holds only in-frame clones and misses some; the assay was immunoSEQ multiplex PCR. Of roughly 230,000 clones in the sample, 90% were seen once. The sequencing sample was made of peripheral blood. The receptors here all came from a woman aged 60-70 years with COVID-19, enrolled during active disease.

This chain links TRBV7-2 with TRBJ2-4; maybe TRBD2 (6 bases). This CDR3 region has 15 residues. V lost 1 base and J lost 0, with 7 bases in between. Germline V gene sequence: CDR1 SGHTA, CDR2 FQGNSA. CDR3 in DNA: TGTGCCAGCAGCTTAGAGGGAGGAGCCAAAAACATTCAGTACTTC. Amino acids: CASSLEGGAKNIQYF.

This clone has only one observation. J is TRBJ2-2 and V is TRBV10-2, with 10 bases aligning to TRBD2. The CDR3 covers 16 residues. The V segment lost 6 bases and the J segment 6 bases; nucleotides outside the gene matches: 10. Germline V gene sequence: CDR1 WSHSY, CDR2 SAAADI. For the CDR3, the DNA is TGCGCCAGCAGGGGCCTAGCGGGGGCCTTTCCCGGGGAGCTGTTTTTT. Translating gives CASRGLAGAFPGELFF.

V usage is TRBV20-1 and J usage is TRBJ1-5; possibly TRBD1 for D (6 bases). CDR3 size: 16 residues. Germline CDR1 DFQATT, CDR2 SNEGSKA (reference sequence). V was cut by 3 bases and J by 0 bases, with 15 bases left in between. This chain's CDR3 is CSASSGQKYSNQPQHF. The CDR3 region has the DNA TGCAGTGCTAGTAGCGGACAGAAGTATAGCAATCAGCCCCAGCATTTT.

The chain joins TRBV10-3 to TRBJ2-7, with 7 nucleotides matching TRBD2. The ends lost 3 bases at V and 5 bases at J; junction bases unmatched: 7. Germline-derived CDR1 and CDR2 are ENHRY and SYGVKD. The CDR3 has 14 amino acids. Here the CDR3 DNA reads TGTGCCATCAGTGATCTAGCGGCGCGGGACGAGCAGTACTTC. Protein: CAISDLAARDEQYF.

V is TRBV4-2 and J is TRBJ1-4; a weak D match, TRBD1 (5 bases). V was pared by 8 bases and J by 2 bases, with 12 bases between. Germline CDR1 LGHNA, CDR2 YNFKEQ. This CDR3 region has 14 residues. CDR3 bases: TGTGCCAGCGCCCCGGGACTCACTAATGAAAAACTGTTTTTT. Translating it yields CASAPGLTNEKLFF.

The gene calls are TRBV5-6 and TRBJ1-1; D remains ambiguous. The germline gives CDR1 SGHDT, CDR2 YYEEEE. The length of the CDR3 is 14 residues. Deletions cut 6 bases from V and 0 bases from J, with 12 bases between. The CDR3 region is CASIQTRMNTEAFF. For the CDR3, the DNA is TGTGCCAGCATCCAGACAAGGATGAACACTGAAGCTTTCTTT.

The J gene is TRBJ2-1, the V gene TRBV11-2, with a possible D match to TRBD2 (6 bases). The CDR3 is 12 residues long. The V gene lost 10 bases and the J gene lost 3 bases, with 10 bases spanning the gap. In germline, CDR1 is SGHAT, CDR2 FQNNGV. DNA for the CDR3: TGTGCCACGCTCGGGGGCTACAATGAGCAGTTCTTC. Protein: CATLGGYNEQFF.

The J gene is TRBJ1-5, the V gene TRBV19; 7 bases are a match to TRBD1. The CDR3 sequence is 13 residues long. The germline V gene encodes CDR1 LNHDA and CDR2 SQIVND (reference sequence). J lost 6 bases, V lost 4 bases, and 3 bases had no gene match. The CDR3 DNA sequence: TGTGCCAGTAGTACCCAGGGGGGTCAGCCCCAGCATTTT. The encoded protein is CASSTQGGQPQHF.

This clone was counted at least ten times. Here the CDR3 reads CASSEPTRDITSTDTQYF. CDR3 in DNA: TGTGCCAGCAGTGAACCTACACGGGACATCACTAGCACAGATACGCAGTATTTT. The chain couples TRBV25-1 to TRBJ2-3, with D maybe TRBD1 (6 bases). This CDR3 has 18 residues. Germline V gene sequence: CDR1 MGHDK, CDR2 SYGVNS. V gave up 2 bases and J gave up 0 bases, with 18 bases separating them. Full variable domain (remainder filled in from reference TRBV25-1 and TRBJ2-3): EADIYQTPRYLVIGTGKKITLECSQTMGHDKMYWYQQDPGMELHLIHYSYGVNSTEKGDLSSESTVSRIRTEHFPLTLESARPSHTSQYLCASSEPTRDITSTDTQYFGPGTRLTVL.

The chain has TRBV6-2 or TRBV6-3 and TRBJ1-5; D uncertain. This CDR3 region has 16 residues. Germline V gives CDR1 MNHEY, CDR2 SVGEGT. V lost 5 bases, J lost 6 bases, and 20 bases lay in between. The CDR3 nucleotides are TGTGCCAGCAGTGCTGGACTGCAACCAATCGTTCAGCCCCAGCATTTT. It codes for CASSAGLQPIVQPQHF.

V gene TRBV5-4 combines with J gene TRBJ2-2, with a possible D match to TRBD2 (6 bases). CDR1 is SGHNT and CDR2 is YYREEE in the germline V gene (reference sequence). V lost 0 bases, J lost 7 bases, and 13 bases lay in between. This CDR3 is 15 amino acids long. CDR3 residues: CASSLARAGSGELFF. DNA of the CDR3: TGTGCCAGCAGCTTGGCACGGGCGGGGAGCGGGGAGCTGTTTTTT. The whole variable domain, filled in from reference TRBV5-4 and TRBJ2-2, reads ETGVTQSPTHLIKTRGQQVTLRCSSQSGHNTVSWYQQALGQGPQFIFQYYREEENGRGNFPPRFSGLQFPNYSSELNVNALELDDSALYLCASSLARAGSGELFFGEGSRLTVL.

This clone was detected only once. The chain uses TRBV7-2 and TRBJ1-5; D ambiguous. The CDR3 is made up of 14 amino acids. Trimming took 10 bases from V and 5 from J, leaving 18 bases between them. Germline V gene lookup returns CDR1 SGHTA and CDR2 FQGNSA. In DNA, the CDR3 is TGTGCCATTCTTACGGACTCGACCTATCAGCCCCAGCATTTT. It yields the protein CAILTDSTYQPQHF.

This rearrangement joins TRBV4-3 to TRBJ2-7; TRBD2 matches 7 bases. Losses at the gene ends were 0 bases for V and 3 bases for J; bases not matched to a gene: 5. The CDR3 sequence is 15 residues long. Germline V gene sequence: CDR1 LGHNA, CDR2 YSLEER. The CDR3 coding sequence is TGCGCCAGCAGCCAAGAGCGGGGGTTGGTCTACGAGCAGTACTTC. It translates to CASSQERGLVYEQYF.

Note on this clone: One end of the junction fails to match germline, which may point to a read error. The chain couples TRBV19 to TRBJ2-1; D may be TRBD1 (6 bases). Germline V gene lookup returns CDR1 LNHDA and CDR2 SQIVND (reference sequence). The CDR3 runs to 11 residues. The CDR3 DNA sequence: TGTGCCAGTAGTTTAGCAGGGGTCTTGGTCTTC. This codes for CASSLAGVLVF.

The chain combines TRBV4-3 with TRBJ1-2, with D perhaps TRBD1 (6 bases). Trimming removed 1 base from V and 2 bases from J, with 11 bases in between. The CDR3 runs 15 residues. Germline-derived CDR1 and CDR2 are LGHNA and YSLEER. Here the CDR3 DNA reads TGCGCCAGCAGCCAAGTCAGCGGGGGCAACTATGGCTACACCTTC. Its protein is CASSQVSGGNYGYTF.

The J gene is TRBJ2-1, the V gene TRBV30; TRBD2 agrees at 9 bases. CDR3 length: 15 residues. J was trimmed by 3 bases and V by 3 bases; bases with no gene match: 6. Germline V lookup: CDR1 GTSNPN, CDR2 SVGIG (reference sequence). CDR3 in DNA: TGTGCCTGGAGCCCAGCGGGGGGCAACTACAATGAGCAGTTCTTC. Protein: CAWSPAGGNYNEQFF.

This clone was counted once. This chain links TRBV10-2 with TRBJ2-1, with a tentative D call TRBD2 (6 bases). Deletions cut 8 bases from V and 0 bases from J, with 14 bases between. The CDR3 has 15 amino acids. Germline-derived CDR1 and CDR2 are WSHSY and SAAADI. The CDR3 loop reads CASRAGTFSYNEQFF. CDR3 DNA: TGCGCCAGCCGAGCCGGGACTTTCTCCTACAATGAGCAGTTCTTC.

The rearrangement links TRBV5-4 to TRBJ1-3; 7 bases are a match to TRBD1. The CDR3 runs 14 residues. V trimming: 4 bases; J trimming: 3 bases; junction bases outside the gene matches: 4. CDR1 SGHNT and CDR2 YYREEE come from the germline V gene (reference sequence). CDR3 DNA sequence: TGTGCCAGCAGCCCGGGACAGATTGGAAACACCATATATTTT. Its translation: CASSPGQIGNTIYF.